The next 24 T cell receptor beta chains were all read from a single sample in a study of metastatic and nonmetastatic thyroid tumors. All patients were treatment-naive before thyroid surgery. TCRdb reanalyzed the PCR reads via MiXCR. The table includes 7,000 or so clones, 35% to 40% detected once. Sequenced input: tumor tissue. The receptors were gathered from a female donor with papillary thyroid cancer or a benign thyroid nodule (not recorded which). Some clones in this sample may be carry-over from other donors' samples.

This clone was recorded only once. The rearrangement uses TRBV30 and TRBJ1-2; 9 bases are a match to TRBD1. The CDR3 is made up of 12 amino acids. Germline lookup yields CDR1 GTSNPN and CDR2 SVGIG (reference sequence). The J segment lost 3 bases and the V segment lost 7 bases, leaving 3 bases of the junction unmatched. CDR3 nucleotides: TGTGCCTTCCGACAGGGGGACTATGGCTACACCTTC. As protein: CAFRQGDYGYTF.

The J gene is TRBJ2-1, the V gene TRBV9; 8 bases align to TRBD2. J gave up 2 bases and V 3 bases, and 10 bases lay outside the gene matches. CDR1 and CDR2 (germline): SGDLS, YYNGEE. The CDR3 is 17 amino acids. CDR3 region: CASSAKLGLAAYNEQFF. CDR3 nucleotides: TGTGCCAGCAGCGCAAAGCTTGGACTAGCTGCCTACAATGAGCAGTTCTTC.

The chain links TRBV5-4 to TRBJ2-5; D call uncertain. Germline CDR1 is SGHNT and CDR2 is YYREEE (reference sequence). Trimming removed 0 bases from V and 5 bases from J, with 17 bases in between. The CDR3 extends over 16 amino acids. The CDR3 coding sequence is TGTGCCAGCAGCTTGGATGGAAATACATTCCTTGAGACCCAGTACTTC. This codes for CASSLDGNTFLETQYF.

This clone was recorded a few times. The V and J genes are TRBV6-1 and TRBJ1-1, with D perhaps matching TRBD1 (6 bases). CDR3 size: 12 residues. The germline gives CDR1 MNHNS, CDR2 SASEGT. V lost 5 bases, J lost 3 bases, and 7 bases lay in between. The CDR3 here is CASSQGHTEAFF. The CDR3, as DNA: TGTGCCAGCAGTCAGGGGCACACTGAAGCTTTCTTT.

By proportion, this clone is large. The rearrangement links TRBV20-1 to TRBJ1-5; D is uncertain. V was trimmed by 4 bases and J by 5 bases, leaving 12 bases between them. Germline assignment: CDR1 DFQATT and CDR2 SNEGSKA (reference sequence). The length of the CDR3 is 13 residues. CDR3 DNA: TGCAGTGCTACACAAAACGTAGATCAGCCCCAGCATTTT. Protein product: CSATQNVDQPQHF.

The chain combines TRBV30 with TRBJ2-7; D is possibly TRBD1 or TRBD2 (5 bases each). V shed 2 bases and J shed 0 bases, with 14 bases lying between them. In germline, CDR1 is GTSNPN, CDR2 SVGIG (reference sequence). The CDR3 is 15 amino acids. The CDR3 here is CAWSPVWGNSYEQYF. The DNA for the CDR3 is TGTGCCTGGAGTCCTGTCTGGGGGAACTCCTACGAGCAGTACTTC.

The rearrangement uses TRBV6-1 and TRBJ2-7; TRBD1 aligns across 7 bases. This CDR3 region has 14 residues. V lost 8 bases, J lost 5 bases, and 12 bases stayed unmatched. Germline values: CDR1 MNHNS, CDR2 SASEGT. CDR3: CASGVDRVGHEQYF. CDR3 sequence (DNA): TGTGCCAGCGGGGTCGACAGGGTGGGGCACGAGCAGTACTTC.

This clone has a handful of counts. The chain combines TRBV6-1 with TRBJ2-7; D is tentatively TRBD1 or TRBD2 (5 bases each). This CDR3 contains 15 residues. The germline CDR1 and CDR2 sequences are MNHNS and SASEGT. V lost 2 bases and J 0 bases, leaving 11 bases between the germline ends. The CDR3 loop is CASSERSGSSYEQYF. CDR3 in DNA: TGTGCCAGCAGTGAAAGGTCAGGGAGCTCCTACGAGCAGTACTTC.

The V call is TRBV3-1, the J call TRBJ2-1; D remains unclear. Germline loops: CDR1 LGHDT, CDR2 YNNKEL (reference sequence). Trimming cost V 1 base and J 3 bases, with 10 bases left between them. The CDR3 length is 15 residues. The CDR3 protein is CASSQAGVSYNEQFF. The DNA for the CDR3 is TGTGCCAGCAGCCAAGCTGGTGTCAGCTACAATGAGCAGTTCTTC.

In its sample, this clone is medium-sized. The gene calls are TRBV5-6 and TRBJ1-3, with 9 bases fitting TRBD1. The CDR3 is 15 residues long. Germline-derived CDR1 and CDR2 are SGHDT and YYEEEE. The junction had 2 bases not matched to a gene; V was cut back by 3 bases and J by 1 base. CDR3 protein: CASSSTGGSGNTIYF. The CDR3 DNA reads as TGTGCCAGCAGCTCGACAGGGGGATCTGGAAACACCATATATTTT.

This clone was observed a handful of times. The chain uses TRBV6-2 or TRBV6-3 and TRBJ1-2; maybe TRBD1 (6 bases). The CDR3 spans 13 residues. The germline gives CDR1 MNHEY, CDR2 SVGEGT. Trimming took off 7 bases at V and 3 bases at J, with 12 bases between the two ends. The CDR3 bases are TGTGCCAGCACCAAAGGGGGACACTATGGCTACACCTTC. This translates into CASTKGGHYGYTF.

The V gene is TRBV20-1, the J gene TRBJ1-1; a weak D match, TRBD1 (6 bases). The germline CDR1 and CDR2 sequences are DFQATT and SNEGSKA (reference sequence). The CDR3 covers 13 residues. V was shortened by 5 bases and J by 5 bases, with 15 bases between the two germline ends. The CDR3 coding sequence is TGCAGTGCTTTCCGGGACACTAGGACTGAAGCTTTCTTT. Amino acids: CSAFRDTRTEAFF.

This clone was observed a single time. The chain has TRBV20-1 and TRBJ2-3, with TRBD1 identical over 9 bases. Germline CDR1 is DFQATT and CDR2 is SNEGSKA (reference sequence). This CDR3 is built from 14 residues. Trimming removed 5 bases from V and 4 bases from J; junction bases left unmatched: 7. The CDR3 DNA reads TGCAGTGCTGGGGACAGGGATGTCGCAGATACGCAGTATTTT. Amino acid sequence: CSAGDRDVADTQYF.

The rearrangement links TRBV6-1 to TRBJ1-6; TRBD1 agrees at 10 bases. Germline V gives CDR1 MNHNS, CDR2 SASEGT. The CDR3 spans 15 residues. The V segment lost 5 bases and the J segment 10 bases; nucleotides outside the gene matches: 8. CDR3 DNA sequence: TGTGCCAGCAGTCGGGACAGGGGAGTCAACTCACCCCTCCACTTT. This translates into CASSRDRGVNSPLHF.

This chain joins TRBV7-8 and TRBJ1-3; D unresolved. The CDR3 sequence is 14 residues long. V was pared by 1 base and J by 0 bases, with 4 bases between. Germline CDR1 and CDR2: SGHVS and FQNEAQ. DNA of the CDR3: TGTGCCAGCAGCTTAGACCACTCTGGAAACACCATATATTTT. It codes for CASSLDHSGNTIYF.

The chain has TRBV30 and TRBJ2-3, with D possibly being TRBD2 (6 bases). The CDR3 spans 14 residues. The germline V and J ends were trimmed by 1 base and 3 bases, with 11 bases remaining between them. Germline V gene data show CDR1 as GTSNPN and CDR2 as SVGIG (reference sequence). The chain's CDR3 is CAWSGLVNTDTQYF. In DNA, the CDR3 is TGTGCCTGGAGTGGACTAGTGAATACAGATACGCAGTATTTT.

The sample holds a few counts of this clone. The chain is built from TRBV6-2 or TRBV6-3 and TRBJ2-7; 7 bases map to TRBD2. V was clipped by 2 bases and J by 4 bases; unmatched bases: 5. The CDR3 has 14 amino acids. Germline lookup yields CDR1 MNHEY and CDR2 SVGEGT. The CDR3 DNA follows: TGTGCCAGCAGTTACATCGGCGGGAGTTACGAGCAGTACTTC. This encodes CASSYIGGSYEQYF.

The rearrangement uses TRBV14 and TRBJ1-2; a weak D match, TRBD1 (5 bases). V gave up 5 bases and J gave up 6 bases, with 13 bases separating them. There are 13 residues in the CDR3. Germline CDR1 and CDR2: SGHDN and FVKESK. CDR3 sequence: CASSSQGLNGYTF. CDR3 bases: TGTGCCAGCAGCTCGCAGGGTCTTAATGGCTACACCTTC.

This clone appeared a few times. The chain employs TRBV2 and TRBJ2-3; TRBD2 is a possible D gene (6 bases). Germline values: CDR1 SNHLY, CDR2 FYNNEI. There are 13 residues in the CDR3. Trimming stripped 4 bases from V and 5 bases from J, with 10 bases between. In DNA form, the CDR3 reads TGTGCCAGCAGTGTTGAAGCGGGAGATACGCAGTATTTT. Protein sequence: CASSVEAGDTQYF.

This clone was recorded only once. One end of the junction fails to match germline, which may point to a read error. The DNA for the CDR3 is TGTGCCAGCATGTTAGTATCGGGGACACGGAATGAAAAACCGTTTTTT. Amino acid sequence: CASMLVSGTRNEKPFF. The chain uses TRBV7-9 and TRBJ1-4; D perhaps matches TRBD1 (6 bases). Per the germline V gene, CDR1 is SEHNR and CDR2 is FQNEAQ (reference sequence). The CDR3 has 16 amino acids.

This rearrangement joins TRBV6-4 to TRBJ2-7; possible D gene TRBD2, 6 bases. With 6 bases removed from V and 2 bases from J, the gap between germline ends came to 14 bases. Germline assignment: CDR1 MRHNA and CDR2 SNTAGT. The CDR3 totals 14 residues. CDR3 sequence reads: CASRPGGRAYEQYF. In DNA, the CDR3 is TGTGCCAGCAGACCCGGGGGACGGGCCTACGAGCAGTACTTC.

This rearrangement joins TRBV5-1 to TRBJ1-5; D call uncertain. Germline V gene sequence: CDR1 SGHRS, CDR2 YFSETQ. CDR3 length equals 17 residues. Trimming pared 0 bases from V and 0 bases from J, leaving 13 bases between. CDR3 in amino acids: CASSLDPVSYSNQPQHF. CDR3 in DNA: TGCGCCAGCAGCTTGGACCCAGTCAGCTATAGCAATCAGCCCCAGCATTTT.

The rearrangement links TRBV7-3 to TRBJ2-1; the D gene is possibly TRBD2 (5 bases). Germline assignment: CDR1 SGHTA and CDR2 FQGTGA. V lost 3 bases to trimming and J lost 7 bases, with 10 bases between them. This CDR3 comprises 13 residues. CDR3 loop: CASSLFRDNEQFF. CDR3 bases: TGTGCCAGCAGCTTGTTCCGGGATAATGAGCAGTTCTTC.

The chain combines TRBV3-1 with TRBJ1-4; weak D call: TRBD1 (5 bases). The V gene lost 3 bases and the J gene lost 5 bases, with 10 bases spanning the gap. Germline V gene sequence: CDR1 LGHDT, CDR2 YNNKEL (reference sequence). The CDR3 has 14 amino acids. DNA of the CDR3: TGTGCCAGCAGCCACCGGGACTTAAATGAAAAACTGTTTTTT. It is translated as CASSHRDLNEKLFF.